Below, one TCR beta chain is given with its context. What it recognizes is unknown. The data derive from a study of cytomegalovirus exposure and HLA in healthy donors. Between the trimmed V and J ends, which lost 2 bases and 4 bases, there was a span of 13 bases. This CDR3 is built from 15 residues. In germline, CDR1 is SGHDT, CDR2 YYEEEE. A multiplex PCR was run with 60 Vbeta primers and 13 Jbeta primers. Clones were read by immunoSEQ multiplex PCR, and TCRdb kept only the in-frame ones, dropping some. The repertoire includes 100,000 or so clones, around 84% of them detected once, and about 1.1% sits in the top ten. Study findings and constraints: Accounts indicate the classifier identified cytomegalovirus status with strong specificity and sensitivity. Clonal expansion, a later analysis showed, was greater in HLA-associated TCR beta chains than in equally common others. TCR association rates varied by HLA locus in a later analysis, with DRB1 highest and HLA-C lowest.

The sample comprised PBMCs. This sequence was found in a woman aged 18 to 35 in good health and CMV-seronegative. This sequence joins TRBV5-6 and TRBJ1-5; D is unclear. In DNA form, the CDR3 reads TGTGCCAGCAGCTTATATTCCCAGGTAAATCAGCCCCAGCATTTT. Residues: CASSLYSQVNQPQHF.